This TCR beta chain appears in the sequencing data of a study of type 1 and type 2 diabetes patients. Germline loops: CDR1 SEHNR, CDR2 FQNEAQ (reference sequence). V was pared by 7 bases and J by 2 bases, with 19 bases between. This CDR3 contains 16 residues. The PCR template was genomic DNA. Amplification of the beta chain CDR3 used 30 forward and 13 reverse multiplex primers. TCRdb itself ran the multiplex PCR reads through MiXCR, one entry per CDR3 protein. The sample gives 270,000 or so distinct CDR3 sequences, 40% to 50% of which show up once; 12% to 15% is in the top ten. The source is a man younger than 30 with type 2 diabetes. The sequenced material came from peripheral blood mononuclear cells (PBMCs). The chain combines TRBV7-9 with TRBJ2-3; D is perhaps TRBD2 (7 bases). CDR3 nucleotides: TGTGCCAGCACCGCTCCGGGGGGCCCGGACACAGATACGCAGTATTTT. Its protein product is CASTAPGGPDTDTQYF.